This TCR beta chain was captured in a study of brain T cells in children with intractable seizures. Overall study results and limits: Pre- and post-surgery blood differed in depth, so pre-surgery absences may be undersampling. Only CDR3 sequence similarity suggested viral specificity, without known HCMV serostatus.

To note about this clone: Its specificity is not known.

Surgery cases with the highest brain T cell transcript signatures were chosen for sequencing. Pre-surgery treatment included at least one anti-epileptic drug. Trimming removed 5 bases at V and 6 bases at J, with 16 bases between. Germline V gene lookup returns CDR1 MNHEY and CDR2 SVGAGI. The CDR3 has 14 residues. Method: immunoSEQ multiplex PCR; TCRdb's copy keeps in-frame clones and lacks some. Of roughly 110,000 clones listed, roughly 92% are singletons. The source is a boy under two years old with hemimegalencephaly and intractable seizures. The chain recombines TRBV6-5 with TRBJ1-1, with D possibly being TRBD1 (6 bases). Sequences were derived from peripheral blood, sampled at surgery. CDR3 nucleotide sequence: TGTGCCAGCAGTAACCCGGGGGCGGGGGCTGAAGCTTTCTTT. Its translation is CASSNPGAGAEAFF.